The 18 T cell receptor beta chains listed next were all sequenced from one sample in a study of blood T cell repertoires in COVID-19. Clones were sequenced by immunoSEQ multiplex PCR, and TCRdb holds only the in-frame ones, with some missing. Seen here are around 88,000 clones, roughly 88% observed once, and the top ten hold over 2.5%. The sample consisted of peripheral blood. The receptors originated from a woman of 80 years or more with acute or convalescent COVID-19.

The chain has TRBV27 and TRBJ2-7; 9 bases align to TRBD1. Germline values: CDR1 MNHEY, CDR2 SMNVEV (reference sequence). The CDR3 runs 15 residues. The J segment lost 0 bases and the V segment lost 6 bases, leaving 6 bases of the junction unmatched. Written as DNA, the CDR3 is TGTGCCAGCAGGGGGACAGGGTTAAACTCCTACGAGCAGTACTTC. Its protein product is CASRGTGLNSYEQYF.

The chain couples TRBV15 to TRBJ1-1; D uncertain. V lost 0 bases and J lost 5, with 10 bases in between. This CDR3 spans 14 amino acids. Germline V gene data show CDR1 as LNHNV and CDR2 as YYDKDF (reference sequence). The CDR3 DNA is TGTGCCACCAGCAGAGATACGGGGTCGACTGAAGCTTTCTTT. The encoded protein is CATSRDTGSTEAFF.

The genes are TRBV7-8 and TRBJ1-2; tentative D call: TRBD1 (5 bases). Per the germline V gene, CDR1 is SGHVS and CDR2 is FQNEAQ. Deletions cut 5 bases from V and 0 bases from J, with 13 bases between. The CDR3 runs to 15 residues. CDR3 bases: TGTGCCAGCAGCCTAGGGCTACAGGCTAACTATGGCTACACCTTC. This gives the protein CASSLGLQANYGYTF.

This sequence joins TRBV7-2 and TRBJ2-7; D unclear. The germline CDR1 and CDR2 sequences are SGHTA and FQGNSA. Trimming stripped 2 bases from V and 7 bases from J, with 18 bases between. The CDR3 sequence is 15 residues long. CDR3 coding DNA: TGTGCCAGCAGCTTAACACCGGCCACTACGGAGGAGCAGTACTTC. This codes for CASSLTPATTEEQYF. Full variable domain (remainder filled in from reference TRBV7-2 and TRBJ2-7): GAGVSQSPSNKVTEKGKDVELRCDPISGHTALYWYRQSLGQGLEFLIYFQGNSAPDKSGLPSDRFSAERTGGSVSTLTIQRTQQEDSAVYLCASSLTPATTEEQYFGPGTRLTVT.

The chain links TRBV27 to TRBJ1-6; D might be TRBD1 (6 bases). Trimming stripped 0 bases from V and 4 bases from J, with 7 bases between. The CDR3 totals 15 residues. Germline lookup yields CDR1 MNHEY and CDR2 SMNVEV (reference sequence). The CDR3 DNA reads as TGTGCCAGCAGTTTATCGAGGGGGTATAATTCACCCCTCCACTTT. As protein: CASSLSRGYNSPLHF.

In this sample, this clone turned up once. The chain employs TRBV27 and TRBJ1-4; D call uncertain. This CDR3 region has 14 residues. The germline V gene has CDR1 MNHEY and CDR2 SMNVEV (reference sequence). Trimming removed 3 bases at V and 8 bases at J, with 13 bases between. CDR3 in amino acids: CASSFRVRGEKLFF. The CDR3 DNA is TGTGCCAGCAGTTTTAGGGTCCGGGGAGAAAAACTGTTTTTT.

This clone was counted only a few times. This chain uses TRBV7-3 with TRBJ2-2, with D hard to call. Trimming left V 3 bases short and J 4 bases short, with 12 bases between. Germline V gene data show CDR1 as SGHTA and CDR2 as FQGTGA. This CDR3 is 15 amino acids long. In nucleotides, the CDR3 is TGTGCCAGCAGCTTCTCTACCCGCGGCACCGGGGAGCTGTTTTTT. This sequence encodes CASSFSTRGTGELFF.

The chain combines TRBV10-3 with TRBJ1-2; D uncertain. Germline CDR1 ENHRY, CDR2 SYGVKD. V was cut by 3 bases and J by 5 bases, with 4 bases left in between. The CDR3 extends over 11 amino acids. The CDR3 DNA reads TGTGCCATCAGTGATCTGTATGGCTACACCTTC. Translating gives CAISDLYGYTF.

V usage is TRBV2 and J usage is TRBJ1-4; D is unresolved. Germline V CDR1 and CDR2: SNHLY, FYNNEI. Trimming stripped 9 bases from V and 8 bases from J, with 16 bases between. This CDR3 comprises 13 residues. CDR3 sequence (DNA): TGTGCCAGAAGAGCCAACCCCGGGGAAAAACTGTTTTTT. Its translation is CARRANPGEKLFF. Using reference TRBV2 and TRBJ1-4 for the parts outside the CDR3, the full variable domain is EPEVTQTPSHQVTQMGQEVILRCVPISNHLYFYWYRQILGQKVEFLVSFYNNEISEKSEIFDDQFSVERPDGSNFTLKIRSTKLEDSAMYFCARRANPGEKLFFGSGTQLSVL.

This clone was found once. The chain uses TRBV4-2 and TRBJ1-3; D remains ambiguous. The CDR3 consists of 16 residues. Germline lookup yields CDR1 LGHNA and CDR2 YNFKEQ. Deletions cut 0 bases from V and 1 base from J, with 10 bases between. CDR3 DNA: TGTGCCAGCAGCCAAGAAGAGGGTCGATCTGGAAACACCATATATTTT. Residues: CASSQEEGRSGNTIYF.

The V call is TRBV14, the J call TRBJ2-1; TRBD2 might be the D (5 bases). The germline gives CDR1 SGHDN, CDR2 FVKESK. Trimming removed 4 bases at V and 9 bases at J, with 16 bases between. This CDR3 has 14 residues. The CDR3 region is CASSRERPDAEQFF. The CDR3 DNA is TGTGCCAGCAGCCGGGAGCGGCCCGACGCTGAGCAGTTCTTC. The complete variable domain, with remaining parts taken from reference TRBV14 and TRBJ2-1, reads EAGVTQFPSHSVIEKGQTVTLRCDPISGHDNLYWYRRVMGKEIKFLLHFVKESKQDESGMPNNRFLAERTGGTYSTLKVQPAELEDSGVYFCASSRERPDAEQFFGPGTRLTVL.

The chain recombines TRBV10-1 with TRBJ2-3, with 8 positions matching TRBD2. The CDR3 consists of 13 residues. V gave up 9 bases and J gave up 0 bases; unmatched junction bases: 2. The germline V gene has CDR1 WNHNN and CDR2 SYGVQD (reference sequence). In DNA, the CDR3 is TGCGCCAGACCTAGCGGGAGCACAGATACGCAGTATTTT. Translation gives CARPSGSTDTQYF.

The J gene is TRBJ1-2, the V gene TRBV4-3, with 10 bases that match TRBD1. Looked up from germline, CDR1 is LGHNA and CDR2 is YSLEER. The length of the CDR3 is 18 residues. J lost 2 bases, V lost 0 bases, and 9 bases had no gene match. The CDR3 protein is CASSQESIATGGNYGYTF. The DNA of the CDR3 is TGCGCCAGCAGCCAAGAGTCAATCGCGACAGGGGGCAACTATGGCTACACCTTC.

The chain joins TRBV5-5 to TRBJ1-2; 9 bases match TRBD1. With V trimmed by 4 bases and J by 2 bases, 3 bases remained unmatched. CDR3 length equals 14 residues. Germline CDR1 and CDR2: SGHKS and YYEKEE (reference sequence). The CDR3 region is CASSLGTGNYGYTF. CDR3 in DNA: TGTGCCAGCAGCCTCGGGACAGGGAACTATGGCTACACCTTC. Full variable domain (remainder filled in from reference TRBV5-5 and TRBJ1-2): DAGVTQSPTHLIKTRGQQVTLRCSPISGHKSVSWYQQVLGQGPQFIFQYYEKEERGRGNFPDRFSARQFPNYSSELNVNALLLGDSALYLCASSLGTGNYGYTFGSGTRLTVV.

The table lists this clone with a few counts. The genes are TRBV27 and TRBJ1-5; 7 bases fit TRBD1. V was clipped by 6 bases and J by 4 bases; unmatched bases: 6. The CDR3 extends over 14 amino acids. Germline V gene sequence: CDR1 MNHEY, CDR2 SMNVEV (reference sequence). CDR3 DNA sequence: TGTGCCAGCAGCCGGACAGGAAGAAATCAGCCCCAGCATTTT. Its protein product is CASSRTGRNQPQHF.

In nucleotides, the CDR3 is TGCGCCAGCAGCTCTCCGGGAAGAACCACCGGGGAGCTGTTTTTT. This translates into CASSSPGRTTGELFF. The V call is TRBV5-1, the J call TRBJ2-2; TRBD2 is a possible D gene (5 bases). CDR3 size: 15 residues. Germline V gene sequence: CDR1 SGHRS, CDR2 YFSETQ. Trimming took off 3 bases at V and 4 bases at J, with 13 bases between the two ends.

This clone occurred a few times. V gene TRBV29-1 combines with J gene TRBJ1-2, with D perhaps matching TRBD1 (6 bases). The CDR3 loop spans 12 amino acids. Between the trimmed V and J ends, which lost 7 bases and 5 bases, there was a span of 14 bases. Germline CDR1 is SQVTM and CDR2 is ANQGSEA. This CDR3 is CSAGQSEYGYTF. DNA of the CDR3: TGCAGCGCCGGACAGAGTGAATATGGCTACACCTTC.

This clone was observed a handful of times. The J gene is TRBJ1-1, the V gene TRBV3-1 (or the pseudogene TRBV3-2); 9 bases match TRBD1. Germline trimming cut 3 bases from V and 10 bases from J; bases unmatched to any gene: 9. This CDR3 has 14 residues. CDR1 LGHDT and CDR2 YNNKEL come from the germline V gene (reference sequence). The CDR3: CASSHSGQGIVAFF. DNA of the CDR3: TGTGCCAGCAGCCATTCCGGACAGGGGATAGTAGCTTTCTTT.